This TCR beta chain originates from a study of blood T cell repertoires in COVID-19. TCRdb's table, derived via immunoSEQ multiplex PCR, lists solely in-frame clones and lacks some. The data hold some 80,000 clones, with about 90% observed a single time. The CDR3 is made up of 15 amino acids. The ends were cut back, 6 bases at V and 2 bases at J, with 14 bases in the middle. Germline CDR1 MNHEY, CDR2 SVGAGI. Sequencing input: peripheral blood. The sequence was collected from a human donor in a cohort sampled during active COVID-19. The chain couples TRBV6-5 to TRBJ1-5; D possibly corresponds to TRBD1 (5 bases). CDR3 in DNA: TGTGCCAGCAGGGTGGGGGGATCGGGCAATCAGCCCCAGCATTTT. Residues: CASRVGGSGNQPQHF.